These 31 T cell receptor beta chains share one sample of origin, sequenced in a study of T cells in Graves' hyperthyroidism and ophthalmopathy. The source material, RNA transcripts, was used to amplify TCR beta CDR3 regions. First-round RT-PCR with HTBI primers amplified the TCR CDR3 region. MiXCR, applied by TCRdb to the multiplex PCR reads, yields one record per CDR3 protein. This sample yields around 540,000 distinct CDR3 sequences, of which roughly 50% are seen a single time; roughly 8.2% belongs to the top ten. What was sequenced was peripheral blood or thyroid tissue (not recorded which). These TCRs come from a young woman with Graves' hyperthyroidism.

V gene TRBV20-1 combines with J gene TRBJ1-2; 8 bases agree with TRBD1. V lost 6 bases to trimming and J lost 7 bases; unmatched junction nucleotides: 10. This CDR3 comprises 13 residues. The germline V gene has CDR1 DFQATT and CDR2 SNEGSKA (reference sequence). The DNA for the CDR3 is TGCAGTGCCCCGGACAGGGTATATTCTGGCTACACCTTC. This codes for CSAPDRVYSGYTF.

The chain combines TRBV7-9 with TRBJ2-7; D is unclear. Germline V CDR1 and CDR2: SEHNR, FQNEAQ (reference sequence). Trimming took off 5 bases at V and 1 base at J, with 15 bases between the two ends. CDR3 length: 15 residues. CDR3 nucleotide sequence: TGTGCCAGCAGCCAAGTAGCCCTCCGTTCCTACGAGCAGTACTTC. Protein product: CASSQVALRSYEQYF.

The J gene is TRBJ2-3, the V gene TRBV24-1, with 8 bases fitting TRBD2. Looked up from germline, CDR1 is KGHDR and CDR2 is SFDVKD. The CDR3 totals 14 residues. V shed 7 bases, J shed 4 bases, and the junction held 6 bases outside the gene matches. The CDR3 nucleotides read TGTGCCACCAGCGAGCGGGAGTTCTCAGATACGCAGTATTTT. This gives the protein CATSEREFSDTQYF.

This clonotype was picked up many times. The rearrangement joins TRBV2 to TRBJ2-5, with TRBD2 identical over 9 bases. Germline CDR1 and CDR2: SNHLY and FYNNEI. J lost 2 bases, V lost 4 bases, and 8 bases had no gene match. The CDR3 is 16 amino acids. CDR3 region: CASSVRGTSSQETQYF. The CDR3 DNA follows: TGTGCCAGCAGTGTAAGAGGGACTAGCAGTCAAGAGACCCAGTACTTC.

This clonotype was counted between two and nine times. The genes are TRBV2 and TRBJ1-4, with no clear D. Germline-derived CDR1 and CDR2 are SNHLY and FYNNEI. Trimming removed 8 bases at V and 8 bases at J, with 12 bases between. The CDR3 has 12 amino acids. Written as DNA, the CDR3 is TGTGCCAGCCACCCCGGGAACGAAAAACTGTTTTTT. Amino acids: CASHPGNEKLFF.

This clonotype occurred a few times. The J gene is TRBJ1-4, the V gene TRBV7-2; a weak D match, TRBD1 (6 bases). Germline V lookup: CDR1 SGHTA, CDR2 FQGNSA. The germline V and J ends were trimmed by 1 base and 5 bases, with 17 bases remaining between them. The CDR3 spans 17 residues. CDR3 in DNA: TGTGCCAGCAGCTTAGGACAGGAACTTCAAAGGAATGAAAAACTGTTTTTT. It specifies CASSLGQELQRNEKLFF.

This clonotype has more than one count but fewer than ten. The chain employs TRBV11-2 and TRBJ2-5; TRBD1 matches at 8 bases. Germline V gene data show CDR1 as SGHAT and CDR2 as FQNNGV. The CDR3 consists of 16 residues. V was pared by 6 bases and J by 5 bases, with 14 bases of the junction left unmatched. The DNA of the CDR3 is TGTGCCAGCAGTGAGACAGGGGACCTTCGCTTGGAGACCCAGTACTTC. Amino acids: CASSETGDLRLETQYF. Drawing the rest from reference TRBV11-2 and TRBJ2-5, the complete variable domain is EAGVAQSPRYKIIEKRQSVAFWCNPISGHATLYWYQQILGQGPKLLIQFQNNGVVDDSQLPKDRFSAERLKGVDSTLKIQPAKLEDSAVYLCASSETGDLRLETQYFGPGTRLLVL.

This clonotype has just a few counts. Since a much larger clone is just one base distant, this may be a read error. This chain connects TRBV7-8 to TRBJ2-7; D is ambiguous. V lost 3 bases and J lost 3, with 9 bases in between. The CDR3 extends over 13 amino acids. Germline V CDR1 and CDR2: SGHVS, FQNEAQ. The CDR3 DNA reads as TGTGCCAGCAGCTTTACGGCTAGCTACGAGCAGTACTTC. It translates to CASSFTASYEQYF.

The chain carries TRBV7-2 and TRBJ2-3; TRBD2 matches 7 bases. Germline V CDR1 and CDR2: SGHTA, FQGNSA. V shed 1 base and J 2 bases; nucleotides not matched to a gene: 9. The CDR3 is made up of 17 amino acids. In DNA, the CDR3 is TGTGCCAGCAGCTTAGTCGGTAGCGGGTCTTCCACAGATACGCAGTATTTT. It encodes CASSLVGSGSSTDTQYF.

The table lists this clonotype with a few counts. This chain uses TRBV6-5 with TRBJ2-7, with D perhaps being TRBD1 or TRBD2 (6 bases each). CDR3 length: 14 amino acids. The germline V gene encodes CDR1 MNHEY and CDR2 SVGAGI. Trimming took 5 bases from V and 1 from J, leaving 12 bases between them. Written as DNA, the CDR3 is TGTGCCAGCAGTAAAGGGGGGTCTTCCTACGAGCAGTACTTC. It specifies CASSKGGSSYEQYF.

This clonotype showed up just a few times. This rearrangement joins TRBV10-3 to TRBJ1-2, with a tentative D call TRBD1 (5 bases). The germline V and J ends were trimmed by 11 bases and 6 bases, with 16 bases remaining between them. Germline CDR1 reads ENHRY; CDR2 reads SYGVKD. CDR3 size: 12 residues. CDR3 region: CAVNQGVDGYTF. CDR3 DNA: TGTGCCGTCAACCAGGGAGTTGATGGCTACACCTTC.

This clonotype was detected ten times or more. The V gene is TRBV29-1, the J gene TRBJ1-2, with D hard to call. Trimming pared 1 base from V and 2 bases from J, leaving 8 bases between. Germline V lookup: CDR1 SQVTM, CDR2 ANQGSEA. CDR3 length: 13 amino acids. CDR3 sequence reads: CSVEGPENYGYTF. The DNA of the CDR3 is TGCAGCGTTGAAGGACCGGAAAACTATGGCTACACCTTC.

V and J are TRBV5-1 and TRBJ1-1, with 8 nucleotides matching TRBD1. This CDR3 is built from 14 residues. The germline V gene has CDR1 SGHRS and CDR2 YFSETQ. J lost 4 bases, V lost 0 bases, and 2 bases had no gene match. CDR3 amino acids: CASSLAGTGTEAFF. CDR3 bases: TGCGCCAGCAGCTTGGCCGGGACAGGCACTGAAGCTTTCTTT.

The V call is TRBV7-6, the J call TRBJ1-2, with D unclear. Germline CDR1 and CDR2: SGHVS and FNYEAQ. V was pared by 1 base and J by 5 bases, with 14 bases between. This CDR3 contains 15 residues. CDR3 sequence (DNA): TGTGCCAGCAGCTTAGGCCGGCAGACCCCTTATGGCTACACCTTC. Translation gives CASSLGRQTPYGYTF.

This clonotype was observed a few times. This sequence joins TRBV4-1 and TRBJ2-5; D unclear. Deletions cut 3 bases from V and 4 bases from J, with 15 bases between. The CDR3 is 15 residues long. Looked up from germline, CDR1 is MGHRA and CDR2 is YSYEKL. The CDR3 protein is CASSQPVGAIETQYF. CDR3 DNA: TGCGCCAGCAGCCAGCCTGTGGGTGCTATAGAGACCCAGTACTTC.

This clonotype occurred a few times. The rearrangement joins TRBV7-6 to TRBJ2-7; 7 nucleotides align to TRBD2. There are 15 residues in the CDR3. The germline V gene has CDR1 SGHVS and CDR2 FNYEAQ. Trimming took 5 bases from V and 4 from J; bases not matched to a gene: 11. CDR3 sequence: CASSPSSGENYEQYF. The CDR3 bases are TGTGCCAGCAGCCCCTCGAGCGGGGAAAATTACGAGCAGTACTTC. The variable domain in full, with the rest retrieved from reference TRBV7-6 and TRBJ2-7, is GAGVSQSPRYKVTKRGQDVALRCDPISGHVSLYWYRQALGQGPEFLTYFNYEAQQDKSGLPNDRFSAERPEGSISTLTIQRTEQRDSAMYRCASSPSSGENYEQYFGPGTRLTVT.

Written as DNA, the CDR3 is TGTGCTAGTGGTTTGGTCGCCTCCAGGGTTGCTGAAGCTTTCTTT. Its protein product is CASGLVASRVAEAFF. The chain carries TRBV12-5 and TRBJ1-1, with D possibly being TRBD1 (5 bases). Per germline, CDR1 LGHNT and CDR2 FRNRAP. The CDR3 consists of 15 residues. The V end lost 0 bases, the J end lost 6 bases, and 14 bases lay between the germline ends.

This clonotype was found many times. The V gene is TRBV10-3, the J gene TRBJ2-7; 7 positions match TRBD2. The germline gives CDR1 ENHRY, CDR2 SYGVKD. V gave up 1 base and J gave up 4 bases; unmatched junction bases: 4. This CDR3 has 14 residues. In DNA, the CDR3 is TGTGCCATCAGTGAGTGGGCTAGCGGTTACGAGCAGTACTTC. Encoded protein: CAISEWASGYEQYF.

V is TRBV2 and J is TRBJ1-6; D is uncertain. The germline gives CDR1 SNHLY, CDR2 FYNNEI. The CDR3 loop spans 14 amino acids. V was clipped by 5 bases and J by 7 bases, with 12 bases between them. This chain's CDR3 is CASSSTPANSPLHF. The CDR3 nucleotides read TGTGCCAGCAGTTCGACACCGGCAAATTCACCCCTCCACTTT.

This clonotype was detected only a few times. This sequence joins TRBV14 and TRBJ1-2; a weak D match, TRBD1 (6 bases). Germline V gene sequence: CDR1 SGHDN, CDR2 FVKESK. The CDR3 length is 16 residues. The V end lost 0 bases, the J end lost 2 bases, and 13 bases lay between the germline ends. CDR3 sequence (DNA): TGTGCCAGCAGCCAAGATCGGGGGGGCTGGAACTATGGCTACACCTTC. Translation gives CASSQDRGGWNYGYTF.

This clonotype was counted between two and nine times. DNA of the CDR3: TGTGCCAGCAGCTCTATCTCCGGGAGAGGCGTAGAGACCCAGTACTTC. Translated, it gives CASSSISGRGVETQYF. The chain carries TRBV5-4 and TRBJ2-5; D perhaps matches TRBD2 (6 bases). Germline-derived CDR1 and CDR2 are SGHNT and YYREEE (reference sequence). The CDR3 totals 16 residues. Deletions cut 3 bases from V and 4 bases from J, with 19 bases between.

The chain combines TRBV7-2 with TRBJ2-2; TRBD2 aligns across 11 bases. The germline V gene encodes CDR1 SGHTA and CDR2 FQGNSA. The CDR3 spans 16 residues. Trimming cost V 0 bases and J 6 bases; bases outside gene matches: 3. The DNA for the CDR3 is TGTGCCAGCAGCTTAGCTAGCGGGAGGGCCTCCGGGGAGCTGTTTTTT. Translated: CASSLASGRASGELFF.

With respect to this clonotype: At one end the junction does not follow the germline gene, possibly because of a read error. This chain links TRBV10-3 with TRBJ1-4, with TRBD1 matching over 7 bases. CDR1 and CDR2 from the germline V gene are ENHRY and SYGVKD. The CDR3 contains 14 residues. CDR3: CASSLKGAGEKLFF. The CDR3 DNA follows: TGTGCCAGCAGTTTAAAGGGGGCAGGTGAAAAACTGTTTTTT.

This clonotype was detected a few times. The junction differs from germline at one of its ends, possibly a read error. The chain recombines TRBV2 with TRBJ1-2; D is unresolved. The CDR3 is made up of 15 amino acids. CDR1 and CDR2 from the germline V gene are SNHLY and FYNNEI. CDR3 nucleotide sequence: TGTGCCGGCAGCTGGACCACCACCGCTAACTATGGCTACACCTTC. This codes for CAGSWTTTANYGYTF.

In this sample, this clonotype turned up a few times. CDR3 region: CASSQYSGNEQYF. The CDR3 bases are TGTGCCAGCAGCCAATATTCGGGAAACGAGCAGTACTTC. The J gene is TRBJ2-7, the V gene TRBV11-3; D is perhaps TRBD2 (5 bases). CDR3 length equals 13 residues. The V and J ends lost 5 bases and 5 bases respectively, with 13 bases between them. Germline V CDR1 and CDR2: SGHNT, YENEEA.

The genes are TRBV9 and TRBJ2-5; TRBD2 agrees at 11 bases. CDR3 length: 18 residues. V lost 4 bases and J lost 1; bases outside the gene matches: 12. In germline, CDR1 is SGDLS, CDR2 YYNGEE. This chain's CDR3 is CASSRRLAGRLGQETQYF. As DNA, the CDR3 is TGTGCCAGCAGCCGACGACTAGCGGGAAGATTAGGCCAAGAGACCCAGTACTTC.

A remark on this clonotype: Being one base from a much bigger clone, this may be a read error. This CDR3 is CASRDGTTNEKLFF. The CDR3 nucleotides are TGTGCCAGCAGGGACGGGACAACTAATGAAAAACTGTTTTTT. The chain couples TRBV2 to TRBJ1-4; D unresolved. This CDR3 region has 14 residues. V lost 6 bases and J lost 0, with 8 bases in between. Germline V CDR1 and CDR2: SNHLY, FYNNEI.

V and J are TRBV25-1 and TRBJ1-6; TRBD1 agrees at 8 bases. The length of the CDR3 is 18 residues. The J segment lost 5 bases and the V segment lost 4 bases, leaving 13 bases of the junction unmatched. The germline CDR1 and CDR2 sequences are MGHDK and SYGVNS. Written as DNA, the CDR3 is TGTGCCAGCAGTGCTAGAGCTCCCCGACAGGGGAATAATTCACCCCTCCACTTT. Protein: CASSARAPRQGNNSPLHF. The whole variable domain, remainder taken from reference TRBV25-1 and TRBJ1-6, is EADIYQTPRYLVIGTGKKITLECSQTMGHDKMYWYQQDPGMELHLIHYSYGVNSTEKGDLSSESTVSRIRTEHFPLTLESARPSHTSQYLCASSARAPRQGNNSPLHFGNGTRLTVT.

This clonotype was seen more than once but under ten times. CDR3 coding DNA: TGTGCCAGCAGATTAGTGGCTCAGCCCCAGCATTTT. Amino acids: CASRLVAQPQHF. The chain is built from TRBV28 and TRBJ1-5; no clear D. CDR3 length: 12 amino acids. V was pared by 6 bases and J by 6 bases, with 9 bases between. The germline gives CDR1 MDHEN, CDR2 SYDVKM.

This clonotype came up many times. The V gene is TRBV12-3 or TRBV12-4, the J gene TRBJ2-7; a possible D gene is TRBD2 (5 bases). Deletions cut 7 bases from V and 4 bases from J, with 11 bases between. The CDR3 spans 12 residues. The CDR3, as DNA: TGTGCCAGCACCCTCCGGGGATACGAGCAGTACTTC. The encoded protein is CASTLRGYEQYF.

This clonotype has a count of ten or more. This chain connects TRBV6-5 to TRBJ2-6; D call uncertain. CDR1 is MNHEY and CDR2 is SVGAGI in the germline V gene. V lost 6 bases and J 1 base, leaving 4 bases between the germline ends. There are 13 residues in the CDR3. The CDR3 sequence: CASRVSGANVLTF. The CDR3, as DNA: TGTGCCAGCAGAGTGTCTGGGGCCAACGTCCTGACTTTC.